This record covers a single T cell receptor (beta chain). What it binds is not known. These data originate in a study of T cell responses to AZD1222 COVID-19 vaccine. Study-wide results and limits: The donor group comprised mostly white British people and more females; the analysis possibly underestimated clonal diversity.

Using immunoSEQ multiplex PCR, the repertoire was profiled, and TCRdb retains in-frame clones only, with some absent. The sample lists about 130,000 clones, about 85% occurring once. Trimming removed 8 bases from V and 4 bases from J, with 14 bases in between. Germline assignment: CDR1 WNHNN and CDR2 SYGVQD (reference sequence). This CDR3 is 13 amino acids long. The sequence was obtained from an adult in good health. The sequencing used peripheral blood, collected on day 0 of AZD1222 vaccination. V is TRBV10-1 and J is TRBJ1-2; D gene unclear. CDR3 nucleotides: TGCGCCAGCGGTCGTGGGTCTGTCTATGGCTACACCTTC. Its translation: CASGRGSVYGYTF.